These 19 T cell receptor beta chains came from one sample sequenced in a study of memory B cells and T cells in multiple sclerosis. These receptors have no identified antigens. The repertoire was sequenced with immunoSEQ multiplex PCR; TCRdb's copy has only in-frame clones and lacks some. Here the sample spans about 12,000 clones, 84% being singletons. After stimulus-free culture, autoproliferating CFSE-dim and non-proliferating CFSE-high T cells were sequenced separately. Pooled replicate wells came from around 50 million CFSE-labeled PBMCs cultured 6 to 8 days without stimulus. The specimen sequenced was PBMCs from blood kept in culture. These receptors were collected from a human donor with multiple sclerosis.

V and J are TRBV21-1 and TRBJ1-5; TRBD1 was called by the table and not checked on the DNA. TRBV21-1 is tagged as a pseudogene. The CDR3 loop spans 16 amino acids. The DNA for the CDR3 is TGTGCCAGCAGCCAATCTTGGACAGGGCAGAATCAGCCCCAGCATTTT. Translation: CASSQSWTGQNQPQHF.

This chain joins TRBV6-5 and TRBJ1-5; 8 nucleotides agree with TRBD1. The ends lost 10 bases at V and 6 bases at J; junction bases unmatched: 11. Germline loops: CDR1 MNHEY, CDR2 SVGAGI. The CDR3 is 14 residues long. The CDR3 loop reads CATQTGEGGQPQHF. In DNA, the CDR3 is TGTGCCACCCAGACAGGGGAGGGAGGTCAGCCCCAGCATTTT.

This rearrangement joins TRBV7-7 to TRBJ2-5, with D uncertain. The germline V and J ends were trimmed by 1 base and 5 bases, with 5 bases remaining between them. Germline values: CDR1 SSHAT, CDR2 FNYEAQ (reference sequence). CDR3 length: 12 residues. The CDR3 nucleotides are TGTGCCAGCAGCTTAGACGTGGAGACCCAGTACTTC. This codes for CASSLDVETQYF.

This chain uses TRBV5-1 with TRBJ2-7; D uncertain. The CDR3 runs 13 residues. V lost 0 bases and J 3 bases, leaving 7 bases between the germline ends. Looked up from germline, CDR1 is SGHRS and CDR2 is YFSETQ. The CDR3 DNA reads TGCGCCAGCAGCTTGGGACCTGACTACGAGCAGTACTTC. As protein: CASSLGPDYEQYF.

The rearrangement joins TRBV27 to TRBJ2-1; 15 bases fit TRBD2. Germline trimming cut 7 bases from V and 4 bases from J; bases unmatched to any gene: 14. The germline gives CDR1 MNHEY, CDR2 SMNVEV (reference sequence). The CDR3 has 19 residues. CDR3 region: CASTIPGLAGGGRYNEQFF. The CDR3 DNA reads TGTGCCAGCACCATTCCGGGACTAGCGGGAGGCGGTAGGTACAATGAGCAGTTCTTC.

The V gene is TRBV5-1, the J gene TRBJ1-2; tentatively, D is TRBD1 (6 bases). Germline values: CDR1 SGHRS, CDR2 YFSETQ. V shed 1 base and J shed 8 bases, with 21 bases lying between them. The CDR3 totals 16 residues. The CDR3 is CASSLMGRGEGEGYTF. The CDR3 DNA is TGCGCCAGCAGCTTGATGGGCAGGGGAGAGGGAGAAGGCTACACCTTC.

The chain combines TRBV4-1 with TRBJ2-4; 10 bases agree with TRBD2. The CDR3 totals 15 residues. Germline V gene lookup returns CDR1 MGHRA and CDR2 YSYEKL. V dropped 1 base and J dropped 8; count of bases not matched to a gene: 5. CDR3 loop: CASSQVASGGDIQYF. As DNA, the CDR3 is TGCGCCAGCAGCCAAGTGGCTAGCGGGGGCGACATTCAGTACTTC.

This clone was seen once. This chain joins TRBV15 and TRBJ2-4; D not certain. Germline CDR1 reads LNHNV; CDR2 reads YYDKDF (reference sequence). The CDR3 spans 18 residues. V lost 0 bases and J 2 bases, leaving 17 bases between the germline ends. CDR3 protein: CATSREIVVDDSKNIQYF. CDR3 in DNA: TGTGCCACCAGCAGAGAAATCGTAGTAGATGACTCCAAAAACATTCAGTACTTC.

This clone appeared once. This chain uses TRBV7-9 with TRBJ2-5, with 12 bases matching TRBD2. The V and J ends lost 4 bases and 2 bases, in that order; junction bases with no gene match: 5. Germline V gene sequence: CDR1 SEHNR, CDR2 FQNEAQ (reference sequence). This CDR3 has 16 amino acids. CDR3 sequence: CASSYTSGGSQETQYF. The CDR3 DNA is TGTGCCAGCAGCTATACTAGCGGGGGGTCTCAAGAGACCCAGTACTTC.

V gene TRBV2 combines with J gene TRBJ2-1; 12 positions agree with TRBD2. The CDR3 is 15 amino acids. Germline CDR1 reads SNHLY; CDR2 reads FYNNEI. With 5 bases clipped from V and 7 bases from J, the junction kept 6 bases outside the gene matches. The CDR3: CASSRTSGTGNEQFF. The CDR3 nucleotides read TGTGCCAGCAGTCGGACTAGCGGGACCGGAAATGAGCAGTTCTTC.

V and J are TRBV4-1 and TRBJ2-1, with D possibly being TRBD1 (6 bases). Trimming removed 4 bases from V and 2 bases from J, with 15 bases in between. Germline-derived CDR1 and CDR2 are MGHRA and YSYEKL. The CDR3 contains 16 residues. As DNA, the CDR3 is TGCGCCAGCAGCCTAAGACTAACAGGGACCTACAATGAGCAGTTCTTC. Translating it yields CASSLRLTGTYNEQFF.

The rearrangement links TRBV27 to TRBJ2-5, with D possibly being TRBD2 (6 bases). CDR3 length: 15 residues. With 6 bases removed from V and 6 bases from J, the gap between germline ends came to 20 bases. CDR1 is MNHEY and CDR2 is SMNVEV in the germline V gene (reference sequence). CDR3 DNA sequence: TGTGCCAGCAGGTCCGGGGGTACCGGGGCCAAGACCCAGTACTTC. This translates into CASRSGGTGAKTQYF.

This sequence joins TRBV1 and TRBJ1-1. TRBV1 constitutes a pseudogene. This CDR3 comprises 13 residues. CDR3 nucleotides: TGCACCAGCAGCCAAGATCTGAGACCTGAAGCTTTCTTT. Amino acids: CTSSQDLRPEAFF.

The chain joins TRBV11-2 to TRBJ2-5; D may be TRBD1 or TRBD2 (5 bases each). V was pared by 5 bases and J by 5 bases, with 18 bases between. The CDR3 runs to 15 residues. The germline V gene encodes CDR1 SGHAT and CDR2 FQNNGV. The CDR3 DNA sequence: TGTGCCAGCAGCCCTGGGACGGGGAACTTCGAGACCCAGTACTTC. This codes for CASSPGTGNFETQYF.

The chain recombines TRBV15 with TRBJ2-7; possible D gene TRBD2, 6 bases. Per the germline V gene, CDR1 is LNHNV and CDR2 is YYDKDF (reference sequence). The CDR3 has 15 residues. The CDR3 sequence is CAASRDRTRRGEQYF. The CDR3 bases are TGTGCAGCCAGCAGAGATAGGACCCGGCGGGGCGAGCAGTACTTC.

This chain connects TRBV9 to TRBJ2-7; TRBD1 might be the D (5 bases). V was pared by 4 bases and J by 0 bases, with 14 bases between. The CDR3 covers 15 residues. Germline CDR1 is SGDLS and CDR2 is YYNGEE. CDR3 sequence: CASSPLGRASYEQYF. CDR3 sequence (DNA): TGTGCCAGCAGCCCACTTGGCAGGGCCTCCTACGAGCAGTACTTC.

The rearrangement joins TRBV7-6 to TRBJ2-7; 12 nucleotides match TRBD2. This CDR3 has 15 amino acids. Trimming removed 6 bases from V and 3 bases from J; junction bases left unmatched: 6. The V gene's germline CDR1 is SGHVS and CDR2 FNYEAQ. The CDR3 region has the DNA TGTGCCAGCAGTTCGCTAGCGGGAGGGATCTACGAGCAGTACTTC. Translation gives CASSSLAGGIYEQYF.

Sample share makes this clone medium-sized. In nucleotides, the CDR3 is TGTGCCAGCAGCCTACGACAGGGAGGGTCACCCCTCCACTTT. Its translation is CASSLRQGGSPLHF. The chain is built from TRBV9 and TRBJ1-6; 7 bases line up with TRBD1. The germline gives CDR1 SGDLS, CDR2 YYNGEE. The CDR3 runs to 14 residues. V lost 4 bases, J lost 10 bases, and 8 bases stayed unmatched.

This chain connects TRBV5-1 to TRBJ2-7; 7 positions match TRBD2. J lost 4 bases, V lost 4 bases, and 11 bases had no gene match. Germline V gene data show CDR1 as SGHRS and CDR2 as YFSETQ. This CDR3 contains 15 residues. This chain's CDR3 is CASSPSGVLGYEQYF. The CDR3 DNA reads TGCGCCAGCAGCCCAAGCGGGGTTTTAGGTTACGAGCAGTACTTC.